This T cell receptor beta chain was identified during a study of blood T cell repertoires in COVID-19 (TCRdb year 2020). Study-level background: The collaborator samples originated in the United States, Italy and Spain and spanned the acute and convalescent phases of COVID-19. Samples were obtained from the ongoing ImmuneRACE study (first 160 participants) and from over 1,000 subjects provided by 6 global collaborators. The material from the prospective study consisted of cDNA or gDNA derived from T cells, B-cell-depleted T cells, or PBMCs. Subjects who had been exposed to COVID-19, were actively infected with it, or had recovered from it provided the deeply sampled blood TCRbeta repertoires that made up the dataset. A freely available public database, intended as a resource for researchers studying the immune response to SARS-CoV-2, is where the repertoires were released. Sample metadata almost always included a de-identified subject ID, COVID-19 status, age in years and sex. HLA class I and class II types, where available, came from metadata supplied by the sample provider rather than from assay-based typing.

Whole blood was collected in K2EDTA tubes by collaborating institutions according to the institutions' own protocols. For TCRbeta analysis, collaborator samples were shipped as frozen whole blood, as isolated PBMCs, or as DNA extracted from either sample type. TCRbeta CDR3 regions were amplified from genomic DNA using the immunoSEQ Assay, a bias-controlled multiplex PCR. In the original analysis: The number of nucleated cells in each sample was estimated by amplification of reference gene primers within the assay. To quantify the absolute abundance of each unique TCRbeta CDR3 rearrangement, sequence reads were collapsed and filtered. For each sample, productive Simpson clonality was calculated as the square root of Simpson's diversity index over productive rearrangements. The source is immuneACCESS, and TCRdb retained only in-frame sequences with V and J called. Part of the clones is not carried over; for the studies checked, unresolved V genes explain less than half of this, and the remainder is unexplained. V and J calls and clone size are those listed in that table; D and trimming were worked out from the DNA. This sample holds about 28,000 clones; 81% were observed only once. About a sixth of the sample belongs to the ten largest clones.

Points the paper makes about the study in general: How much clinical and demographic metadata was included differed by source and by participant, and the metadata was provided uncurated.

After removal of 2 bases from V and 5 bases from J, the junction retains 11 bases not matched to a gene. The germline V gene yields MNHNS for CDR1 and SASEGT for CDR2. The CDR3 numbers 17 residues from cysteine through phenylalanine. Only the CDR3 portion is preserved as DNA: 51 bases, with reading frame beginning at the first base. Concerning this clone: What antigen it recognizes has not been identified. Base qualities are missing; no much larger clone stands one base away.

The source material was peripheral blood. The sequence was collected from a woman in her sixties or seventies with acute or convalescent COVID-19. The chain uses TRBV6-1 and TRBJ1-5, with 8 junctional bases fitting TRBD1. The nucleotide sequence is given as TGTGCCAGCAGTGAATCTTGGACAGGGAGAGGGCATCAGCCCCAGCATTTT. This is translated as CASSESWTGRGHQPQHF.